The source of this TCR beta chain is a study of T-cell reconstitution after alpha-beta-depleted transplantation in children. Trimming took off 0 bases at V and 2 bases at J, with 6 bases between the two ends. Germline values: CDR1 SGDLS, CDR2 YYNGEE. CDR3 length: 15 residues. Construction of the TCRbeta library involved unique molecular identifiers. TCRdb itself ran the PCR reads through MiXCR, one entry per CDR3 protein. The table records 200,000 to 300,000 distinct CDR3 sequences, 12% of them present only once. This clonotype came up many times. The chain couples TRBV9 to TRBJ2-6; D call uncertain. The sequenced sample was PBMCs from the stem cell graft donor, obtained from the stem cell graft. This receptor was taken from a human donor who donated a stem cell graft to a child with acute lymphoblastic leukemia. CDR3 region: CASSVAGAGANVLTF. CDR3 coding DNA: TGTGCCAGCAGCGTAGCGGGCGCTGGGGCCAACGTCCTGACTTTC. The variable domain in full, completed from reference TRBV9 and TRBJ2-6, reads DSGVTQTPKHLITATGQRVTLRCSPRSGDLSVYWYQQSLDQGLQFLIQYYNGEERAKGNILERFSAQQFPDLHSELNLSSLELGDSALYFCASSVAGAGANVLTFGAGSRLTVL.